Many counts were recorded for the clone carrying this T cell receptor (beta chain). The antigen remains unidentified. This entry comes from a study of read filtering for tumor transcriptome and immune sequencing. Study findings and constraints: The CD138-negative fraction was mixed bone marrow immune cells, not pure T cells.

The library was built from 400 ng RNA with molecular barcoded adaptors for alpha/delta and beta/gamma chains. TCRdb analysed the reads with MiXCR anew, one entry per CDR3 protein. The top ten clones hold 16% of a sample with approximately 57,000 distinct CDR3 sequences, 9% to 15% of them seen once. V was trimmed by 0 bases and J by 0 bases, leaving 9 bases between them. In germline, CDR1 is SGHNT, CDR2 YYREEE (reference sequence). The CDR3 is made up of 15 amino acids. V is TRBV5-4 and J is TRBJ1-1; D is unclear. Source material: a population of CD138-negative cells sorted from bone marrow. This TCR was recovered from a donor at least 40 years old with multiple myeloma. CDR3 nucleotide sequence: TGTGCCAGCAGCTTGGTAGAAACGCTGAACACTGAAGCTTTCTTT. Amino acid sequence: CASSLVETLNTEAFF.